The rows below give T cell receptor beta chains drawn from one sample of a study of blood T cells in healthy people across ages. TCRdb used MiXCR to reprocess the 5' RACE reads, holding one entry per CDR3 protein. Of about 940,000 distinct CDR3 sequences listed, around 46% were seen once; the top ten hold under 15%. Sequenced material: blood. These receptors were taken from a man aged 30 to 45 in good health. The CDR3 runs from the conserved cysteine through the conserved F or W. The D gene is left open where the match is weak. Rows give clone size only sometimes, using once, few, many, or a class for an expanded clone.

v_call: TRBV5-1
d_call: TRBD1
clone_size: .
cdr3_length: 14
j_call: TRBJ2-1
cdr3_aa: CASRVDRSYNEQFF
cdr3_nt: TGCGCCAGCAGGGTGGACAGGTCATACAATGAGCAGTTCTTC

v_call: TRBV12-3/TRBV12-4
d_call: .
clone_size: .
cdr3_length: 13
j_call: TRBJ2-3
cdr3_aa: CASSLEGRNTQYF
cdr3_nt: TGTGCCAGCAGTTTGGAAGGACGGAATACGCAGTATTTT

v_call: TRBV6-5
d_call: TRBD2
clone_size: once
cdr3_length: 16
j_call: TRBJ2-1
cdr3_aa: CVSSYYSRLAGNEQFF
cdr3_nt: TGTGTCAGCAGTTACTACTCGAGACTAGCTGGGAATGAGCAGTTCTTC

v_call: TRBV6-2/TRBV6-3
d_call: .
clone_size: few
cdr3_length: 15
j_call: TRBJ1-1
cdr3_aa: CASYEMTGGDTEAFF
cdr3_nt: TGTGCCAGCTATGAAATGACAGGCGGGGACACTGAAGCTTTCTTT

v_call: TRBV20-1
d_call: .
clone_size: few
cdr3_length: 13
j_call: TRBJ2-7
cdr3_aa: CSARDRVGSEQYF
cdr3_nt: TGCAGTGCTAGAGATAGGGTGGGGAGTGAGCAGTACTTC

v_call: TRBV20-1
d_call: .
clone_size: .
cdr3_length: 16
j_call: TRBJ2-3
cdr3_aa: CSTRDYGGAGPDTQYF
cdr3_nt: TGCAGTACTAGAGATTATGGGGGAGCAGGTCCAGATACGCAGTATTTT

v_call: TRBV12-3/TRBV12-4
d_call: TRBD2
clone_size: .
cdr3_length: 18
j_call: TRBJ2-3
cdr3_aa: CASRPNSGGVGSTDTQYF
cdr3_nt: TGTGCCAGCAGACCGAATAGCGGGGGGGTAGGGAGCACAGATACGCAGTATTTT

v_call: TRBV7-9
d_call: TRBD2
clone_size: once
cdr3_length: 14
j_call: TRBJ2-5
cdr3_aa: CASFERGAVDEQYF
cdr3_nt: TGTGCCAGCTTCGAGCGGGGGGCGGTTGATGAGCAGTACTTC

v_call: TRBV12-3/TRBV12-4
d_call: TRBD1
clone_size: once
cdr3_length: 15
j_call: TRBJ1-2
cdr3_aa: CASSTRTGPVHGYTF
cdr3_nt: TGTGCCAGCAGTACCAGGACAGGTCCGGTCCATGGCTACACCTTC

v_call: TRBV10-3
d_call: .
clone_size: .
cdr3_length: 14
j_call: TRBJ1-1
cdr3_aa: CAISESNTNTEAFF
cdr3_nt: TGTGCCATCAGTGAGTCGAATACGAACACTGAAGCTTTCTTT

v_call: TRBV18
d_call: TRBD1
clone_size: .
cdr3_length: 12
j_call: TRBJ2-6
cdr3_aa: CASGGQGPVLTF
cdr3_nt: TGTGCCAGCGGGGGACAGGGACCCGTCCTGACTTTC

v_call: TRBV4-1
d_call: .
clone_size: .
cdr3_length: 14
j_call: TRBJ2-7
cdr3_aa: CASSQVTESYEQYF
cdr3_nt: TGCGCCAGCAGCCAAGTTACCGAGTCCTACGAGCAGTACTTC

v_call: TRBV24-1
d_call: .
clone_size: .
cdr3_length: 15
j_call: TRBJ2-7
cdr3_aa: CATSDPRTDSYEQYF
cdr3_nt: TGTGCCACCAGTGACCCTAGGACAGACTCCTACGAGCAGTACTTC

v_call: TRBV6-1
d_call: .
clone_size: few
cdr3_length: 14
j_call: TRBJ1-5
cdr3_aa: CASTEGGLNQPQHF
cdr3_nt: TGTGCCAGCACCGAAGGGGGATTAAATCAGCCCCAGCATTTT

v_call: TRBV5-6
d_call: TRBD2
clone_size: .
cdr3_length: 16
j_call: TRBJ2-7
cdr3_aa: CASSWELAGGSYEQYF
cdr3_nt: TGTGCCAGCAGCTGGGAACTAGCGGGAGGATCCTACGAGCAGTACTTC

v_call: TRBV5-1
d_call: .
clone_size: .
cdr3_length: 14
j_call: TRBJ2-7
cdr3_aa: CASSELDRTAEQYF
cdr3_nt: TGCGCCAGCAGCGAACTAGACAGAACGGCCGAGCAGTACTTC

v_call: TRBV4-2
d_call: TRBD2
clone_size: .
cdr3_length: 15
j_call: TRBJ2-1
cdr3_aa: CASSQEGGGPNEQFF
cdr3_nt: TGTGCCAGCAGCCAAGAAGGCGGGGGGCCCAATGAGCAGTTCTTC

v_call: TRBV11-2
d_call: .
clone_size: .
cdr3_length: 16
j_call: TRBJ2-2
cdr3_aa: CASSLVPGPNTGELFF
cdr3_nt: TGTGCCAGCAGCTTAGTCCCGGGCCCGAACACCGGGGAGCTGTTTTTT

v_call: TRBV4-3
d_call: .
clone_size: few
cdr3_length: 13
j_call: TRBJ2-3
cdr3_aa: CASSQEMPVPQYF
cdr3_nt: TGCGCCAGCAGCCAAGAAATGCCGGTTCCGCAGTATTTT

v_call: TRBV6-2/TRBV6-3
d_call: .
clone_size: few
cdr3_length: 14
j_call: TRBJ2-1
cdr3_aa: CASSYSLAANEQFF
cdr3_nt: TGTGCCAGCAGTTACTCCCTGGCGGCCAATGAGCAGTTCTTC

v_call: TRBV6-5
d_call: .
clone_size: .
cdr3_length: 17
j_call: TRBJ2-5
cdr3_aa: CASSYSLAAGPTETQYF
cdr3_nt: TGTGCCAGCAGTTACTCCCTAGCTGCGGGGCCCACAGAGACCCAGTACTTC

v_call: TRBV20-1
d_call: TRBD1
clone_size: few
cdr3_length: 14
j_call: TRBJ1-2
cdr3_aa: CSASPQGAGYGYTF
cdr3_nt: TGCAGTGCTAGCCCGCAGGGGGCAGGGTATGGCTACACCTTC

v_call: TRBV5-6
d_call: .
clone_size: few
cdr3_length: 14
j_call: TRBJ2-4
cdr3_aa: CASREQGISNIQYF
cdr3_nt: TGTGCCAGCAGAGAACAGGGTATCAGCAACATTCAGTATTTC

v_call: TRBV3-1
d_call: .
clone_size: few
cdr3_length: 13
j_call: TRBJ1-1
cdr3_aa: CASSQTLKTEAFF
cdr3_nt: TGTGCCAGCAGCCAAACTTTGAAGACTGAAGCTTTCTTT

v_call: TRBV20-1
d_call: .
clone_size: .
cdr3_length: 14
j_call: TRBJ2-7
cdr3_aa: CSARRQPSVYEQYF
cdr3_nt: TGCAGTGCTAGACGGCAGCCGTCCGTCTACGAGCAGTACTTC

v_call: TRBV13
d_call: .
clone_size: .
cdr3_length: 14
j_call: TRBJ2-4
cdr3_aa: CASSRTGIGGEQYF
cdr3_nt: TGTGCCAGCAGCCGTACCGGTATTGGTGGAGAGCAGTACTTC

v_call: TRBV6-1
d_call: .
clone_size: .
cdr3_length: 15
j_call: TRBJ2-7
cdr3_aa: CASSARPDTSYEQYF
cdr3_nt: TGTGCCAGCAGCGCCAGACCCGACACCTCCTACGAGCAGTACTTC

v_call: TRBV7-8
d_call: .
clone_size: .
cdr3_length: 17
j_call: TRBJ2-1
cdr3_aa: CASSLGSLDQSYNEQFF
cdr3_nt: TGTGCCAGCAGCTTAGGGTCATTAGACCAGTCCTACAATGAGCAGTTCTTC

v_call: TRBV15
d_call: .
clone_size: few
cdr3_length: 14
j_call: TRBJ2-5
cdr3_aa: CATSGGGHQETQYF
cdr3_nt: TGTGCCACCAGCGGCGGGGGCCATCAAGAGACCCAGTACTTC

v_call: TRBV20-1
d_call: .
clone_size: few
cdr3_length: 16
j_call: TRBJ2-3
cdr3_aa: CSASPLRGRVADTQYF
cdr3_nt: TGCAGTGCCTCACCTCTCCGGGGGAGAGTTGCAGATACGCAGTATTTT

v_call: TRBV4-3
d_call: .
clone_size: .
cdr3_length: 15
j_call: TRBJ2-1
cdr3_aa: CASSQVGLDGDEQFF
cdr3_nt: TGCGCCAGCAGCCAAGTAGGTCTAGACGGCGATGAGCAGTTCTTC

v_call: TRBV7-3
d_call: TRBD2
clone_size: .
cdr3_length: 15
j_call: TRBJ2-5
cdr3_aa: CASSLIGGLQETQYF
cdr3_nt: TGTGCCAGCAGCTTGATTGGGGGACTACAAGAGACCCAGTACTTC

v_call: TRBV28
d_call: TRBD1
clone_size: .
cdr3_length: 16
j_call: TRBJ2-7
cdr3_aa: CASSLRTGVRTYEQYF
cdr3_nt: TGTGCCAGCAGCCTTAGGACAGGGGTACGGACCTACGAGCAGTACTTC

v_call: TRBV20-1
d_call: TRBD1
clone_size: .
cdr3_length: 15
j_call: TRBJ1-4
cdr3_aa: CSARDWGQGLGKLFF
cdr3_nt: TGCAGTGCTAGAGATTGGGGACAGGGCCTCGGAAAACTGTTTTTT

v_call: TRBV6-5
d_call: .
clone_size: few
cdr3_length: 15
j_call: TRBJ2-7
cdr3_aa: CASSYSPETSYEQYF
cdr3_nt: TGTGCCAGCAGTTACTCGCCTGAGACTTCTTACGAGCAGTACTTC